This T cell receptor (beta chain) originates from a study of blood T cell repertoires in COVID-19 (TCRdb year 2020). In terms of the full investigation: The collaborator samples originated in the United States, Italy and Spain and spanned the acute and convalescent phases of COVID-19. The prospective study material was composed of cDNA or gDNA derived from T cells, B-cell-depleted T cells, or PBMCs. Deeply sampled blood TCRbeta repertoires from subjects exposed to, actively infected with, or recovered from COVID-19 were included in the dataset. The repertoires were made available in a free public database intended to serve as a resource for research on the immune response to SARS-CoV-2. Samples were obtained from the ongoing ImmuneRACE study (first 160 participants) and from some 1,200 subjects provided by 6 global collaborators. A de-identified subject ID, COVID-19 status, age in years and sex were almost always included in the sample metadata. Where HLA class I and class II types were available, the types were taken from metadata supplied by the sample provider, not from assay-based typing.

Concerning this clone: What this receptor recognizes is not known. One base away there is no much larger clone; base qualities are not given.

Study-wide findings and limitations: How much clinical and demographic metadata was included differed by source and by participant, and the metadata was provided uncurated.

The collaborating institutions used their own protocols to collect whole blood in K2EDTA tubes. Collaborator samples were shipped for TCRbeta analysis as frozen whole blood, isolated PBMCs, or DNA extracted from either sample type. TCRbeta CDR3 regions were amplified from genomic DNA by means of the immunoSEQ Assay, a bias-controlled multiplex PCR. The published analysis was carried out like this. Within the assay, amplification of reference gene primers was used to estimate how many nucleated cells each sample contained. To quantify the absolute abundance of each unique TCRbeta CDR3 rearrangement, sequence reads were collapsed and filtered. For each sample, productive Simpson clonality was calculated as the square root of Simpson's diversity index across productive rearrangements. The source is immuneACCESS, and TCRdb retained only in-frame sequences with V and J called. Part of the clones is not carried over; for the studies checked, unresolved V genes explain less than half of this, and the remainder is unexplained. The V and J calls and clone size come from that table; D and trimming were worked out from the DNA. This sample holds around 260,000 clones; 88% were observed only once. The ten largest clones take up approximately 0.7% of the sample.

This receptor was taken from a human donor in a cohort sampled during active COVID-19. The sample was peripheral blood.

The nucleotides read TGTGCCAGCAGCTTAGTGGGGCAATCCTACGAGCAGTACTTC. This yields the protein CASSLVGQSYEQYF. This receptor chain uses TRBV5-4 and TRBJ2-7; the best D guess is TRBD1, with 5 bases matching. The junction shows trimming of 2 bases on V and 1 base on J, plus 10 bases between the germline ends. From the germline V gene (reference sequence), CDR1 is SGHNT and CDR2 is YYREEE. Inclusive of the bounding cysteine and phenylalanine, the CDR3 is 14 residues long. Left in the record is the CDR3 DNA by itself, 42 bases read in frame from the first base. The CDR3 plus the reference TRBV5-4 and TRBJ2-7 genes for the other parts give the full variable domain: ETGVTQSPTHLIKTRGQQVTLRCSSQSGHNTVSWYQQALGQGPQFIFQYYREEENGRGNFPPRFSGLQFPNYSSELNVNALELDDSALYLCASSLVGQSYEQYFGPGTRLTVT.